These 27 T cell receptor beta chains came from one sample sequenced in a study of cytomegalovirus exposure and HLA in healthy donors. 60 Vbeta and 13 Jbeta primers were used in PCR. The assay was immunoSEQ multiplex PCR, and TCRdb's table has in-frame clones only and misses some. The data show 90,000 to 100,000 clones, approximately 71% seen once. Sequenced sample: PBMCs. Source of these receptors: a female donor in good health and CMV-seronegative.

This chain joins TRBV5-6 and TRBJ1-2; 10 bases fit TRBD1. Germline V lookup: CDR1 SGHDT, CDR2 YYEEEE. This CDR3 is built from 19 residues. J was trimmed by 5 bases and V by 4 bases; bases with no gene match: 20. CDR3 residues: CASSPDLGTGELRGYGYTF. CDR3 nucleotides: TGTGCCAGCAGCCCGGATTTAGGGACAGGGGAACTCCGGGGGTATGGCTACACCTTC.

The CDR3 DNA reads as TGCGCCAGCAGCCAAGATCCGGGGCAGGGGGCAGATACGCAGTATTTT. Encoded protein: CASSQDPGQGADTQYF. This chain uses TRBV4-3 with TRBJ2-3; 7 positions agree with TRBD1. Germline V lookup: CDR1 LGHNA, CDR2 YSLEER. The ends lost 0 bases at V and 4 bases at J; junction bases unmatched: 7. The CDR3 sequence is 16 residues long.

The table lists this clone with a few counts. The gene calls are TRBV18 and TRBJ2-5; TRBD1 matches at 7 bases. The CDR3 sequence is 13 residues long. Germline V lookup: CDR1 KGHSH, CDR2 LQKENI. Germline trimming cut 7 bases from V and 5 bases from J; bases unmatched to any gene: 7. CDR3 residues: CASFRGYEETQYF. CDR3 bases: TGTGCCAGCTTCAGGGGGTATGAGGAGACCCAGTACTTC.

The CDR3 DNA sequence: TGTGCCAGCAGCGCTGTATCCCTTGGAAACACCATATATTTT. Amino acid sequence: CASSAVSLGNTIYF. The rearrangement joins TRBV9 to TRBJ1-3, with no clear D. The CDR3 sequence is 14 residues long. CDR1 SGDLS and CDR2 YYNGEE come from the germline V gene. The V end was cut by 3 bases, the J end by 3 bases, with 10 bases between.

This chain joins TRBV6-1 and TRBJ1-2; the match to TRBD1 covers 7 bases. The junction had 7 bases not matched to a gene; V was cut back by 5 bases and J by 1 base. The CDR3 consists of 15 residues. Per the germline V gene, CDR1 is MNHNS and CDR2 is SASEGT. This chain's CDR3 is CASSSPGTVNYGYTF. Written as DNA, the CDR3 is TGTGCCAGCAGTTCCCCAGGGACAGTTAACTATGGCTACACCTTC.

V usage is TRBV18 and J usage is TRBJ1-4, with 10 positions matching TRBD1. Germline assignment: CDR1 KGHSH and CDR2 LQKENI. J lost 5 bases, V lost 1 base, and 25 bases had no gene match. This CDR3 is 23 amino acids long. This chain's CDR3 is CASSPLGLLPGTGARYLNEKLFF. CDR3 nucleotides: TGTGCCAGCTCACCACTTGGGCTGCTTCCAGGGACAGGGGCTCGATACTTAAATGAAAAACTGTTTTTT.

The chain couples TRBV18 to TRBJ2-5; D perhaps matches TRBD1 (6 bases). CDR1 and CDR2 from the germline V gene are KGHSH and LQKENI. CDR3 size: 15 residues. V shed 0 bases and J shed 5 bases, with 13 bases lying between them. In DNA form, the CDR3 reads TGTGCCAGCTCACCACCCGCCAGGGGATCGGAGACCCAGTACTTC. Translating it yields CASSPPARGSETQYF. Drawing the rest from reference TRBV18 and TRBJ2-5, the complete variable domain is NAGVMQNPRHLVRRRGQEARLRCSPMKGHSHVYWYRQLPEEGLKFMVYLQKENIIDESGMPKERFSAEFPKEGPSILRIQQVVRGDSAAYFCASSPPARGSETQYFGPGTRLLVL.

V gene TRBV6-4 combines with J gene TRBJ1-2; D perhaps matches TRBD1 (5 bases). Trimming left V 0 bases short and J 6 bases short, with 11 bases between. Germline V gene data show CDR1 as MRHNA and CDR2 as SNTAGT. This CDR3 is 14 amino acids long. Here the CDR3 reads CASSDSRGVDGYTF. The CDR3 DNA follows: TGTGCCAGCAGTGACTCCCGGGGGGTGGATGGCTACACCTTC.

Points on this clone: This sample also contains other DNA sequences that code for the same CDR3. The CDR3, as DNA: TGCAGCGTTCCCCCCCAGGATCGGTATGGCTACACCTTC. Translation gives CSVPPQDRYGYTF. This chain connects TRBV29-1 to TRBJ1-2, with D unclear. This CDR3 contains 13 residues. CDR1 is SQVTM and CDR2 is ANQGSEA in the germline V gene. Trimming cost V 5 bases and J 5 bases, with 15 bases left between them.

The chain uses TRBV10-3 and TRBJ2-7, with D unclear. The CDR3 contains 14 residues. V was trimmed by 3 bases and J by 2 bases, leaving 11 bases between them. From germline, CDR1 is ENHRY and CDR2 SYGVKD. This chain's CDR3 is CAISERGSTYEQYF. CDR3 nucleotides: TGTGCCATCAGTGAACGTGGTAGTACCTACGAGCAGTACTTC.

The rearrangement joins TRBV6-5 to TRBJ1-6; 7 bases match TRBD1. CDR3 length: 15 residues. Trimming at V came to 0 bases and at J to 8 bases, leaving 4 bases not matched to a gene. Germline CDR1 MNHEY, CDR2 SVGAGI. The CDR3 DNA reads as TGTGCCAGCAGTTACTCGGGACAGAAACATTCACCCCTCCACTTT. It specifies CASSYSGQKHSPLHF.

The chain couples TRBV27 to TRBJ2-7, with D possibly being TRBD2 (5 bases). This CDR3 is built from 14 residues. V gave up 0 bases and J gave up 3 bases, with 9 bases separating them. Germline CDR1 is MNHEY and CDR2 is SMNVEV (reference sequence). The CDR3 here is CASSLSGSGYEQYF. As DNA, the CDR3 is TGTGCCAGCAGTTTATCGGGCAGCGGCTACGAGCAGTACTTC.

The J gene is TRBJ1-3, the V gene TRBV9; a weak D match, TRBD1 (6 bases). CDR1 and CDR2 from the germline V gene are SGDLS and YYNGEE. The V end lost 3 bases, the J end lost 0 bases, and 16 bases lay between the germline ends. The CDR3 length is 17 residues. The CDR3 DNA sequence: TGTGCCAGCAGCGACAGGGCCAAATGGGACTCTGGAAACACCATATATTTT. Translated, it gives CASSDRAKWDSGNTIYF.

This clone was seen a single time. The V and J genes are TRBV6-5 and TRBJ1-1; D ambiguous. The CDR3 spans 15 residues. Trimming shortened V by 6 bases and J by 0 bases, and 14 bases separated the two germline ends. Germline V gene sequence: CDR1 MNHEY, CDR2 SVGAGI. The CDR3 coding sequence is TGTGCCAGCAGCCTCACCCGACACTTGAACACTGAAGCTTTCTTT. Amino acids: CASSLTRHLNTEAFF.

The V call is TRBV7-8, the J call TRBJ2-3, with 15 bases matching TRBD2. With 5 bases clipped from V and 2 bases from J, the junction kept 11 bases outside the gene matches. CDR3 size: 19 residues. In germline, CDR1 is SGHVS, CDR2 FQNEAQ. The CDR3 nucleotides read TGTGCCAGCAGCCCGGGACTAGCGGGAGGCGTCGCCCACACAGATACGCAGTATTTT. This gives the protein CASSPGLAGGVAHTDTQYF.

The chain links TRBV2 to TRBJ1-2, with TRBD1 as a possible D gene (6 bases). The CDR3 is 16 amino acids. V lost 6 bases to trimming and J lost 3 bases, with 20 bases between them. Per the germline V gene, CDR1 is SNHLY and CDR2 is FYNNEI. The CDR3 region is CASRARYLQGDYGYTF. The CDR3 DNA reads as TGTGCCAGCAGGGCAAGATACCTACAGGGAGACTATGGCTACACCTTC.

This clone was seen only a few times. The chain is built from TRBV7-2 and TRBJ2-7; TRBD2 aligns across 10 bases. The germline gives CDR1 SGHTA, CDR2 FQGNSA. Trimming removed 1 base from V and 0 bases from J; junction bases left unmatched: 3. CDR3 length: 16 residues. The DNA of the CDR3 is TGTGCCAGCAGCTTAGTGCCTAGCGGGAGCTCCTACGAGCAGTACTTC. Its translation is CASSLVPSGSSYEQYF.

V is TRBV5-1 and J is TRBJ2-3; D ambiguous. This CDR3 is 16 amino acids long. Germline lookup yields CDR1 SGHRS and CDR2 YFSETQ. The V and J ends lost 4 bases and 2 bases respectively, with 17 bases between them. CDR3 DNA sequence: TGCGCCAGCAGCGGCTTAGTGCGGCGACTCACAGATACGCAGTATTTT. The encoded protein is CASSGLVRRLTDTQYF.

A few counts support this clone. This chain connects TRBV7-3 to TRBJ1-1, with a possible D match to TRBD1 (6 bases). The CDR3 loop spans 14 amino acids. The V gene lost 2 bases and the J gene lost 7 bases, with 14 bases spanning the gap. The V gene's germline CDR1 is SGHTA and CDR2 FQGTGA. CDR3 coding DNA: TGTGCCAGCAGCTTAGAGGGGAGGGGGGGTGAAGCTTTCTTT. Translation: CASSLEGRGGEAFF. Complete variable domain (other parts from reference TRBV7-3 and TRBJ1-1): GAGVSQTPSNKVTEKGKYVELRCDPISGHTALYWYRQSLGQGPEFLIYFQGTGAADDSGLPNDRFFAVRPEGSVSTLKIQRTERGDSAVYLCASSLEGRGGEAFFGQGTRLTVV.

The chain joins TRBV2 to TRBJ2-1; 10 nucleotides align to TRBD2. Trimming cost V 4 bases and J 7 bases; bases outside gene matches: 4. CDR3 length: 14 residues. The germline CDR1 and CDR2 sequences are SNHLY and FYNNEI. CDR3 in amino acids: CASSASGRGNEQFF. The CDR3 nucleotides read TGTGCCAGCAGTGCGAGCGGGAGGGGTAATGAGCAGTTCTTC.

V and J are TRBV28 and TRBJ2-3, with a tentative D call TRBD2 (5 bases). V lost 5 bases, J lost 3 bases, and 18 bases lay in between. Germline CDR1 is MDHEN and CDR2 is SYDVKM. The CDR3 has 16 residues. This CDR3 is CASSLLVGANTDTQYF. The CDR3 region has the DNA TGTGCCAGCAGTCTCCTGGTGGGAGCTAATACAGATACGCAGTATTTT.

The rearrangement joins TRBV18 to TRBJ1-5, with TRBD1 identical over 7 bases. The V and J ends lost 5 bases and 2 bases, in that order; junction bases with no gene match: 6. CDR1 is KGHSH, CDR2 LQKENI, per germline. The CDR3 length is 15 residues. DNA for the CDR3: TGTGCCAGCTCATACAGGGGCGGGGGCAATCAGCCCCAGCATTTT. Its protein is CASSYRGGGNQPQHF.

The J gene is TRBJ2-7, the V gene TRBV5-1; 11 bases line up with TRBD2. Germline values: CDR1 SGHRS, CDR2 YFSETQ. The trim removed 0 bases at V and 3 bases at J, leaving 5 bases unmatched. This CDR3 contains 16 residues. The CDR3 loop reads CASSLDTTSGGYEQYF. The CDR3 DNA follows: TGCGCCAGCAGCTTGGACACCACTAGCGGGGGCTACGAGCAGTACTTC.

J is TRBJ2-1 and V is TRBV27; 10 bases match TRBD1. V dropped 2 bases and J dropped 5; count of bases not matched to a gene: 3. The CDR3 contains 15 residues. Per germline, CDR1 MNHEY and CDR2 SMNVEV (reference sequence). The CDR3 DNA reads TGTGCCAGCAGTTTACAGGGACAGGGGAACAATGAGCAGTTCTTC. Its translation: CASSLQGQGNNEQFF.

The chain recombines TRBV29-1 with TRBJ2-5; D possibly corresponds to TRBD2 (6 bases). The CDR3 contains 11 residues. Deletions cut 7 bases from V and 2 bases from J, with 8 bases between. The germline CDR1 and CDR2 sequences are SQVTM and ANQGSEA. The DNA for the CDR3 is TGCAGCGGGGACTCTCAAGAGACCCAGTACTTC. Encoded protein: CSGDSQETQYF.

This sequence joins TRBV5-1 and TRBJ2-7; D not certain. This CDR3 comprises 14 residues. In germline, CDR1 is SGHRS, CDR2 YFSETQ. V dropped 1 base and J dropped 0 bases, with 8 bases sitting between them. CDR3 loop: CASSLNSNSYEQYF. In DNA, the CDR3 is TGCGCCAGCAGCTTGAACAGCAACTCCTACGAGCAGTACTTC.

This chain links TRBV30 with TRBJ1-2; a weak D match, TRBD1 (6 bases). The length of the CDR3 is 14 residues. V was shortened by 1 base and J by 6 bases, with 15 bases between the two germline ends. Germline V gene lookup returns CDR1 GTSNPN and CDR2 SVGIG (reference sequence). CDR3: CAWSAGAVLDGYTF. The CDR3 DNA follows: TGTGCCTGGAGTGCAGGGGCAGTTTTGGATGGCTACACCTTC.